This TCR beta chain was recovered during a study of regulatory T cells in long-lasting Graves disease. Findings of the study overall: Limited samples may have lowered accuracy.

CDR3 regions were amplified by Arm-PCR using iRepertoire HTBI primers to build TCR beta libraries. TCRdb processed the multiplex PCR reads anew with MiXCR; each CDR3 protein has one entry. The table lists 400,000 to 500,000 distinct CDR3 sequences, about 15% of them singletons, with about 8.3% in the top ten. The CDR3 covers 14 residues. V gave up 1 base and J gave up 6 bases, with 10 bases separating them. Per germline, CDR1 SGHAT and CDR2 FQDESV (reference sequence). This clonotype has at least ten counts. Its specificity is unknown. Time point specified: newly diagnosed GD, antithyroid drugs for less than 3 months. Construction of the TCR library relied on RNA isolated from PBMCs. This sample was also put to use in a study of T cells in Graves' hyperthyroidism and ophthalmopathy.

This sequence was found in a woman aged 40 to 50 with Graves disease. This specimen consisted of peripheral blood mononuclear cells (PBMCs), obtained at new diagnosis, from a patient treated with antithyroid drugs. The V call is TRBV11-1, the J call TRBJ2-1; possibly TRBD1 for D (5 bases). The DNA of the CDR3 is TGTGCCAGCAGCTTAGACCAGGGTGGCAATGAGCAGTTCTTC. Translated, it gives CASSLDQGGNEQFF.